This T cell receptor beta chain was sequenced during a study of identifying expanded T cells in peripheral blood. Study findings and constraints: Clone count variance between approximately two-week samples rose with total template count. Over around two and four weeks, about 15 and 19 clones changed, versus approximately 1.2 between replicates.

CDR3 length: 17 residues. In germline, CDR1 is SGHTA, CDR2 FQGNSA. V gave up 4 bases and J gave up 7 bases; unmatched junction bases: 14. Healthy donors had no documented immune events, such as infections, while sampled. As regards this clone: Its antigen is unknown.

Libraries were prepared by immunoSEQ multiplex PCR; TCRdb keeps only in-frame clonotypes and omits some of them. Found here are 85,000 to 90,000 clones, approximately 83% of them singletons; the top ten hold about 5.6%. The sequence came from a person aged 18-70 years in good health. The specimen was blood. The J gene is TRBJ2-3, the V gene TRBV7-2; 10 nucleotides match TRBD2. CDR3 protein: CASSSAVSGGAGNTQYF. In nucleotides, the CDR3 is TGTGCCAGCAGCTCCGCGGTCAGCGGGGGGGCGGGCAATACGCAGTATTTT.